These T cell receptor beta chains were read from a single sample in a study of blood T cells in healthy people across ages. TCRdb ran MiXCR on the 5' RACE reads and lists one entry per CDR3 protein. The data show 1.5 million to 2 million distinct CDR3 sequences, 25% to 30% seen once. The sequenced sample consisted of blood. Source of these receptors: a young woman in good health. CDR3s include the opening cysteine and the closing phenylalanine or tryptophan. The D gene is left open where the match is weak. Some rows mark clone size as missing; the rest say once, few, many or name a class of expanded clone.

CDR3	DNA	V	D	size	J
CASSYSLRGTDTQYF	TGTGCCAGCAGTTACTCGTTGAGGGGCACAGATACGCAGTATTTT	TRBV6-6	.	few	TRBJ2-3
CASSVGAQNEKLFF	TGTGCCAGCAGTGTAGGGGCCCAAAATGAAAAACTGTTTTTT	TRBV2	.	.	TRBJ1-4
CASSLYTGGYEQYF	TGTGCCAGCAGTTTGTATACAGGGGGCTACGAGCAGTACTTC	TRBV28	TRBD1	few	TRBJ2-7
CASSFGTSVSAETQYF	TGTGCCAGCAGTTTCGGGACCAGCGTGAGTGCAGAGACCCAGTACTTC	TRBV12-3/TRBV12-4	.	.	TRBJ2-5
CTSSFGVNEQFF	TGTACCAGCAGCTTTGGCGTGAATGAGCAGTTCTTC	TRBV6-6	.	.	TRBJ2-1
CASSSITGALAKNIQYF	TGTGCCAGCAGTTCAATAACAGGGGCTCTGGCCAAAAACATTCAGTACTTC	TRBV28	TRBD1	.	TRBJ2-4
CASSLRREGHYEQFF	TGTGCCAGCAGCTTACGGCGGGAGGGCCATTATGAGCAGTTCTTC	TRBV7-2	TRBD2	.	TRBJ2-1
CATSREFQAGANVLTF	TGTGCCACCAGCAGAGAATTTCAAGCTGGGGCCAACGTCCTGACTTTC	TRBV15	.	many	TRBJ2-6
CASSFVGPPHF	TGTGCCAGCAGCTTCGTTGGGCCCCCCCACTTT	TRBV7-9	.	few	TRBJ1-6
CASSWTGSSNQPQHF	TGCGCCAGCAGCTGGACAGGGAGTAGCAATCAGCCCCAGCATTTT	TRBV5-1	TRBD1	few	TRBJ1-5
CSVDSSGIEQYF	TGCAGCGTTGATTCTTCCGGAATCGAGCAGTACTTC	TRBV29-1	.	many	TRBJ2-7
CASSYGGGSNEKLFF	TGTGCCAGCAGCTACGGCGGGGGGTCTAATGAAAAACTGTTTTTT	TRBV6-6	.	.	TRBJ1-4
CASSSRISAPLHF	TGTGCCAGCAGTTCCCGCATATCTGCACCCCTCCACTTT	TRBV27	.	.	TRBJ1-6
CASSLAGHGVNNIQYF	TGTGCCAGCAGCTTGGCGGGACACGGGGTAAACAACATTCAGTACTTC	TRBV5-5	.	.	TRBJ2-4
CAISRQGAPSGANVLTF	TGTGCCATCAGTAGACAGGGGGCCCCCTCTGGGGCCAACGTCCTGACTTTC	TRBV10-3	TRBD1	few	TRBJ2-6
CAWGEWAASSQETQYF	TGTGCCTGGGGGGAGTGGGCCGCCTCCTCTCAAGAGACCCAGTACTTC	TRBV30	.	.	TRBJ2-5
CATSDPAQPANTGEPFF	TGTGCCACCAGTGACCCCGCACAGCCCGCGAACACCGGGGAGCCGTTTTTT	TRBV24-1	.	.	TRBJ2-2